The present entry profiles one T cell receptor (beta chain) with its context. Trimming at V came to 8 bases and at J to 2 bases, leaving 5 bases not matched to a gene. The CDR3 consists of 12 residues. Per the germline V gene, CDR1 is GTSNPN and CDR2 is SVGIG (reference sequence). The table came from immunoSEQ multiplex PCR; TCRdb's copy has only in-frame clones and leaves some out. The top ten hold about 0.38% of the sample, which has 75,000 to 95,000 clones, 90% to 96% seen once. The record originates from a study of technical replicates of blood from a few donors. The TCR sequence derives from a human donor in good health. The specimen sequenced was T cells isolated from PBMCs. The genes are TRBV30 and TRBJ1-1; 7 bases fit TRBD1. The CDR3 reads CAGGQDNTEAFF. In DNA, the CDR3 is TGTGCCGGAGGACAGGATAACACTGAAGCTTTCTTT.